This section outlines one T cell receptor (beta chain) sequence together with its context. This clonotype was picked up many times. What this receptor recognizes is not known. No base quality values were provided; no much bigger clone lies one nucleotide off. The library was built by means of multiplex PCR. Sequencing relied on an Illumina HiSeq 4000. iRepertoire HTBI primers and Arm-PCR amplification of CDR3 regions were used to construct TCR beta libraries. Gel purification was performed on PCR products prior to sequencing. As for the original processing: Gene usage analysis of CDR3 amino acid clonotypes relied on the approximately 60 TRBV and 13 to 15 TRBJ segments identified across samples. Filtered high-quality paired reads were merged into contigs using COPE and FqMerger. BLAST was used to align contigs to the IMGT TRBV, TRBD and TRBJ reference genes, and CDR3 was defined following IMGT. Highly expanded clones were defined as clonotypes with a frequency above 0.1%. Shannon entropy was used to measure repertoire diversity, and the Gini coefficient was used to measure V-J evenness. A clonotype found in more than one individual was treated as public. TCRdb itself trimmed the public reads at Q25 with fastp, ran MiXCR and retained productive beta chains. Merged by CDR3 protein, the rows form single entries marked with the most common genes and DNA. The V and J calls here are based on TCRdb, not the publication. The sample table contains 200,000 to 250,000 distinct CDR3 sequences; only one count was recorded for around a fifth of them. The ten largest account for roughly 12% of the sample.

The data derive from a study of regulatory T cells in long-lasting Graves disease (dated by TCRdb to about 2021). Regarding the complete study: Antithyroid drugs had been taken for less than 3 months by newly diagnosed Graves' disease patients. The study was registered as a clinical trial and conducted in China. Patients with persistent Graves' disease were compared with patients with newly diagnosed Graves' disease using TCR sequencing and RNA sequencing of peripheral blood. TCR sequencing covered around 13 persistent and about 20 newly diagnosed Graves' disease patients, around 33 samples in total.

This sample's time point label indicates: newly diagnosed GD, antithyroid drugs for less than 3 months. For both TCR sequencing and RNA sequencing, RNA was extracted from PBMCs using TRIzol. Graves' disease was diagnosed according to American Thyroid Association guidelines. Patients were recruited from an endocrinology department in Xi'an, China. Each patient gave approximately 9 milliliters of peripheral blood, collected in an EDTA anticoagulant tube. Ficoll Paque Plus density gradient separation was used to isolate PBMCs, and no additional T cell sorting was done. RNA quality was checked with an Agilent 2100 Bioanalyzer and agarose gel, and concentration with a NanoDrop 2000. Counted from cysteine to phenylalanine, this CDR3 has 12 amino acids. The kept DNA is CDR3 alone, 36 bases in frame from the first base. The germline V gene encodes CDR1 SNHLY and CDR2 FYNNEI. V has 6 bases trimmed and J has 8 bases trimmed; junction bases matching no gene number 4.

Overall study outcomes, separate from this receptor: More public clonotypes were shared among persistent patients (approximately 3,000) than among newly diagnosed patients (966). Persistent disease showed preferential use of TRBV28, TRBJ1-2 and TRBJ2-5, whereas newly diagnosed disease favored TRBV20-1 and TRBJ2-1. Compared with newly diagnosed patients, patients with persistent Graves' disease had lower TCR Shannon entropy and fewer highly expanded clones, which suggests clonal expansion. Peripheral blood alone was examined, since thyroid tissue, which constituted the primary lesion, could not be accessed. The authors noted that the small sample size was a limitation that may lower accuracy. Only the TCR beta chain was sequenced and analyzed.

The same data also went into a second study, on T cells in Graves' hyperthyroidism and ophthalmopathy. From that second study: Stable Graves' hyperthyroidism was defined as no progression to ophthalmopathy during 18 months of follow-up. Hyperthyroidism patients were aged 18 to 65 years and newly diagnosed, with disease duration of less than 2 months. Any patient with an uncontrolled infection, another autoimmune disease, pregnancy or lactation was excluded. Diagnoses were established on the basis of clinical symptoms, serum thyroxine and TRAb, thyroid ultrasound, and orbital computed tomography. For the first round of RT-PCR on the TCR CDR3, the HTBI primer set was used together with the Qiagen OneStep RT-PCR kit. Blood samples also contained most of the expanded thyroid clonotypes (frequency above 0.001), which suggests that blood repertoires may reflect thyroid immune responses. A 13 V-J signature model separated ophthalmopathy from stable hyperthyroidism, with approximately 86% sensitivity and about 81% specificity in cross-validation and 80%/75% in testing. In validation, the model predicted progression to ophthalmopathy a median of about 5.9 months before onset, with approximately 70% sensitivity and about 75% specificity. TCR V-J signatures able to tell the groups apart were searched for in a discovery cohort of 95 or so patients, of whom 43 had Graves' ophthalmopathy and around 57 had stable Graves' hyperthyroidism. Whether ophthalmopathy could be predicted prospectively was tested in an independent validation cohort made up of 18 to 20 hyperthyroidism patients plus 17 patients who later progressed to ophthalmopathy. For training and testing, the approximately 97 patients in the discovery cohort were randomly divided in a 7:3 ratio. The study also compared thyroid tissue and blood T-cell repertoires from a handful of Graves' hyperthyroidism patients. After blood sampling, hyperthyroidism patients were treated with methimazole at a starting dose of 30 mg daily, and ophthalmopathy patients were treated with high-dose intravenous methylprednisolone. The libraries were constructed in a second round of multiplex PCR and then size-selected and purified. Paired-end sequencing of the libraries was performed with 100 bp reads on an Illumina HiSeq2000. SOAPnuke was used to process the raw data, removing reads that contained adapters or uncalled bases, had a mean Phred below 15, or lacked an exact match to the constant primer or identifier. High-quality paired reads were merged using COPE v1.2.5, and each unique nucleotide sequence was defined as a clonotype. MiTCR v1.1 was used to align clonotypes to the IMGT TRBV, TRBD and TRBJ reference segments. The analysis was restricted to V-J combinations with a frequency above 0.0001, which together covered 99% to 99.2% of the repertoires. The TCS score was defined as F50 (clonal expansion) divided by E x V (chaos), with BLOSUM62-based TCRdist calculated between CDR3 peptides within each V-J. Welch's t-statistics and random forest reduced some 510 V-J features to 10 to 15, which were used in a naive Bayes classifier (R e1071). Sample size was not statistically predetermined, and blinding of investigators to group allocation was not performed. The paper reports TCR Vbeta CDR3 sequencing of approximately 140 peripheral blood samples: approximately 43 ophthalmopathy, fewer than 80 hyperthyroidism and 17 progressor patients.

The rearrangement combines TRBV2 with TRBJ1-2; the central 9 bases match TRBD1. This TCR was recovered from a woman younger than 45 with Graves disease. Donor details come from another sample of the same person, matched by shared clones. The sequences come from peripheral blood mononuclear cells (PBMCs), collected at new diagnosis, from a patient treated with antithyroid drugs. In nucleotide form, the sequence is TGTGCCAGCAGCGACAGGGGGTGGGGCTACACCTTC. Translated, it reads CASSDRGWGYTF.